A selection of T cell receptor beta chains follows, all from one sample in a study of breast tumors, draining lymph nodes, adjacent tissues. TCRdb reprocessed the multiplex PCR reads with MiXCR, giving one entry per CDR3 protein. The sample consists of approximately 200,000 distinct CDR3 sequences, 30% to 40% of them appearing once. The source material was axillary lymph node tissue. These receptors originate from a female donor with breast cancer. Some clones in this sample may be carry-over from other donors' samples. The CDR3 runs from the conserved cysteine through the conserved F or W. Fields, in order: CDR3 protein, J gene, V gene.

CASTKREQETQYF	TRBJ2-5	TRBV6-2/TRBV6-3
CASSPLDSTFSYEQYF	TRBJ2-7	TRBV6-2/TRBV6-3
CASSLHPGTSSNQPQHF	TRBJ1-5	TRBV7-6
CASSLWPEESYEQYF	TRBJ2-7	TRBV7-6
CASSLRTGGYNETQYF	TRBJ2-5	TRBV12-3/TRBV12-4
CASSPGTGIGTQYF	TRBJ2-5	TRBV2
CASSLDYSTDTQYF	TRBJ2-3	TRBV7-3
CASRDRSNTGELFF	TRBJ2-2	TRBV12-3/TRBV12-4
CASSFPGGLDTQYF	TRBJ2-3	TRBV7-9
CASSQGAGEWTGELFF	TRBJ2-2	TRBV4-3
CASVEWRGRTDTQYF	TRBJ2-3	TRBV2
CASSEAVRTGELFF	TRBJ2-2	TRBV6-1
CSASAGASTDTQYF	TRBJ2-3	TRBV20-1
CASNVIAGGGGQYF	TRBJ2-3	TRBV28
CRGWGGNTEAF	TRBJ2-6	TRBV20-1
CASSHGRGVTGELFF	TRBJ2-2	TRBV6-6
CAWTKTRASTDTQYF	TRBJ2-3	TRBV30
CASRSTGRRGGDYGYTF	TRBJ1-2	TRBV19
CASSLDTGVRGNEQFF	TRBJ2-1	TRBV3-1
CASTLEAGGYSPLHF	TRBJ1-6	TRBV2
CASSVGRSSYNSPLHF	TRBJ1-6	TRBV9
CASSLAGSKNIQYF	TRBJ2-4	TRBV13
CASSYGGGASGTQYF	TRBJ2-3	TRBV6-5
CASSMASSNQPQHF	TRBJ1-5	TRBV18
CASSYTDKSGGSGELFF	TRBJ2-2	TRBV6-6
CASSRSGRLSYNEQFF	TRBJ2-1	TRBV7-6
CASSMGQGNSPLHF	TRBJ1-6	TRBV9
CASSFRQLAESSYNEQFF	TRBJ2-1	TRBV7-9
CASSSLAGTSYEQYF	TRBJ2-7	TRBV27
CSARPGLSTDTQYF	TRBJ2-3	TRBV20-1
CATSAGRDEKLFF	TRBJ1-4	TRBV24-1
CASSEGGGEQFF	TRBJ2-1	TRBV9
CASPPDGGASGYTF	TRBJ1-2	TRBV18